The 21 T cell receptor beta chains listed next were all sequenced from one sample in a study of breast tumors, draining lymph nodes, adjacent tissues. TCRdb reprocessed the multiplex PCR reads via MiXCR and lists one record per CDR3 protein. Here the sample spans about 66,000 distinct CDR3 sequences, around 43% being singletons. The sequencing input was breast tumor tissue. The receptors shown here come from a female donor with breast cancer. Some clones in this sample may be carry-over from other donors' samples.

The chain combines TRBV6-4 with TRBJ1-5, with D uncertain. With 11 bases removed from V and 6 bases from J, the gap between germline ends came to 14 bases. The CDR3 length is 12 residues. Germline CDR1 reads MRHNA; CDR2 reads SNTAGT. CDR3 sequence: CAVSGVCQPQHF. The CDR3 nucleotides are TGTGCCGTTAGCGGGGTATGTCAGCCCCAGCATTTT.

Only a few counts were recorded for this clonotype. The CDR3 bases are TGTGCCAGCAGTTACTCGACGCTCCGGGGGAACGGATACAATGAGCAGTTCTTC. Translation: CASSYSTLRGNGYNEQFF. V gene TRBV6-5 combines with J gene TRBJ2-1; a weak D match, TRBD2 (6 bases). The length of the CDR3 is 18 residues. Trimming removed 0 bases at V and 4 bases at J, with 19 bases between. Per germline, CDR1 MNHEY and CDR2 SVGAGI.

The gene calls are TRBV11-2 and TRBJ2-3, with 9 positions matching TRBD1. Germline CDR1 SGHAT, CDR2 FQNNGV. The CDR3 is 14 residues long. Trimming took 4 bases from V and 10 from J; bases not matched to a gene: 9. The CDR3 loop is CASSYRTGEDAQYF. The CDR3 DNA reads TGTGCCAGCAGCTATAGGACAGGGGAGGATGCGCAGTATTTT. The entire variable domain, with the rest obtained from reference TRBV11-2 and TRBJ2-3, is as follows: EAGVAQSPRYKIIEKRQSVAFWCNPISGHATLYWYQQILGQGPKLLIQFQNNGVVDDSQLPKDRFSAERLKGVDSTLKIQPAKLEDSAVYLCASSYRTGEDAQYFGPGTRLTVL.

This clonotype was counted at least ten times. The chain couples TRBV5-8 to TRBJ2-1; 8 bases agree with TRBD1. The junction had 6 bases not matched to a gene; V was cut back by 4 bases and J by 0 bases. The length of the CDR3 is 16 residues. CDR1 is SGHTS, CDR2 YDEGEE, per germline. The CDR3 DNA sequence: TGTGCCAGCAGCAGATGGACAGGGAGCTCCTACAATGAGCAGTTCTTC. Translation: CASSRWTGSSYNEQFF.

CDR3 sequence reads: CASSSPRTGGGNTEAFF. CDR3 in DNA: TGCGCCAGCAGCTCACCCAGAACAGGGGGCGGGAACACTGAAGCTTTCTTT. The chain uses TRBV5-1 and TRBJ1-1, with 9 bases aligning to TRBD1. The CDR3 totals 17 residues. With V trimmed by 3 bases and J by 1 base, 10 bases remained unmatched. CDR1 is SGHRS and CDR2 is YFSETQ in the germline V gene.

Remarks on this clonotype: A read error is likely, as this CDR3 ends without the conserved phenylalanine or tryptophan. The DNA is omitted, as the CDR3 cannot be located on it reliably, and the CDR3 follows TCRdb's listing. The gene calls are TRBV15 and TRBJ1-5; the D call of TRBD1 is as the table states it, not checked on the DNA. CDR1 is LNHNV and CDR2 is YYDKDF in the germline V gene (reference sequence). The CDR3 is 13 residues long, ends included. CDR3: CALGDREGQPRHC.

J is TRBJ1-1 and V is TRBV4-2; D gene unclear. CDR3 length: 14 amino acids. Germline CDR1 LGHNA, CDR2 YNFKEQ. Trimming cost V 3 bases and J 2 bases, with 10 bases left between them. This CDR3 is CASSHRAGNTEAFF. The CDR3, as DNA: TGTGCCAGCAGCCATAGGGCGGGAAACACTGAAGCTTTCTTT.

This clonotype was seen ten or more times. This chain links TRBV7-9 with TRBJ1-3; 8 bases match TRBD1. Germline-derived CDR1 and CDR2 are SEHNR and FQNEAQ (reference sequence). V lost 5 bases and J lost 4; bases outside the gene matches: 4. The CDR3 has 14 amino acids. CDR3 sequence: CASSPDRVGNTIYF. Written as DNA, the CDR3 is TGTGCCAGCAGCCCGGACAGGGTCGGAAACACCATATATTTT. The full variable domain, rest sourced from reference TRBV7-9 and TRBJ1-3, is DTGVSQNPRHKITKRGQNVTFRCDPISEHNRLYWYRQTLGQGPEFLTYFQNEAQLEKSRLLSDRFSAERPKGSFSTLEIQRTEQGDSAMYLCASSPDRVGNTIYFGEGSWLTVV.

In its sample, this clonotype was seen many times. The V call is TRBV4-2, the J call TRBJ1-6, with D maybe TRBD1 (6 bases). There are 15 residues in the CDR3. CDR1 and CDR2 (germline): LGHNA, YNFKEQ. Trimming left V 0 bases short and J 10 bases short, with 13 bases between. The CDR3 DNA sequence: TGTGCCAGCAGCCAAGAATACTGGGGGCAATCACCCCTCCACTTT. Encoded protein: CASSQEYWGQSPLHF.

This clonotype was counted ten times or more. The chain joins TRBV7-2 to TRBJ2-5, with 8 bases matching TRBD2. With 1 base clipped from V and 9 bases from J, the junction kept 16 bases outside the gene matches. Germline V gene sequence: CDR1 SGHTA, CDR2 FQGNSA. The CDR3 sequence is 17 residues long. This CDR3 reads CASSLGVVSGAVEPQYF. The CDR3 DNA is TGTGCCAGCAGCTTAGGTGTTGTTAGCGGGGCTGTGGAGCCCCAGTACTTC.

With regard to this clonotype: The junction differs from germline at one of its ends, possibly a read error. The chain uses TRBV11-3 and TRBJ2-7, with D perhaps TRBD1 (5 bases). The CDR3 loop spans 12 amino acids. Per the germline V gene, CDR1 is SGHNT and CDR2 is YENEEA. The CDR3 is CDSSPFGYEQYF. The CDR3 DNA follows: TGCGACAGCAGCCCCTTTGGGTACGAGCAGTACTTC.

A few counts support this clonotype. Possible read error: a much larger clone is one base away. Written as DNA, the CDR3 is TGTGCCAGCAGCCGAGGGACTAGCCTTGAGGCCCAGTACTTC. Translated, it gives CASSRGTSLEAQYF. V gene TRBV3-1 combines with J gene TRBJ2-5; 9 nucleotides line up with TRBD2. CDR1 LGHDT and CDR2 YNNKEL come from the germline V gene (reference sequence). CDR3 length: 14 amino acids. Trimming took 4 bases from V and 9 from J; bases not matched to a gene: 9.

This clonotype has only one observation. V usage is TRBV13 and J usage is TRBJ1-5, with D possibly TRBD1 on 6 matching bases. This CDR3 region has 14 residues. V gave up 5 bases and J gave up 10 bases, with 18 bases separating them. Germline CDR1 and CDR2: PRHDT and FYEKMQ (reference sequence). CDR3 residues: CASSEEGVSFPQHF. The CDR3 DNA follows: TGTGCCAGCAGCGAAGAGGGGGTAAGTTTTCCCCAGCATTTT.

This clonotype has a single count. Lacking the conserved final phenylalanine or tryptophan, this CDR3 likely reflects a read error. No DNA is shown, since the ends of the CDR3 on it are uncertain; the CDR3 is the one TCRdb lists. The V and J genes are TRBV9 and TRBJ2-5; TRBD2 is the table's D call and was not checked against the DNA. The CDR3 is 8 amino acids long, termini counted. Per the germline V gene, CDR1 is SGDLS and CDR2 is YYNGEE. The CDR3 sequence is CASSHRTS.

CDR3 DNA: TGTGCCAGCAGTGATAGCGGGAGCGCCGCCGAGCAGTACTTC. It is translated as CASSDSGSAAEQYF. The rearrangement uses TRBV25-1 and TRBJ2-7, with TRBD2 matching 9 bases. The CDR3 extends over 14 amino acids. The germline V gene encodes CDR1 MGHDK and CDR2 SYGVNS. The J segment lost 6 bases and the V segment lost 3 bases, leaving 6 bases of the junction unmatched.

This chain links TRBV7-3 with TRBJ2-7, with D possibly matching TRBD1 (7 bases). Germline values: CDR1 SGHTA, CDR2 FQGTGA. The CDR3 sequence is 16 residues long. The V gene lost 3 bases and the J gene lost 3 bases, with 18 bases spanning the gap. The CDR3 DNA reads TGTGCCAGCAGCTTTACGCGCGGGACAGAAAACTACGAGCAGTACTTC. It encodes CASSFTRGTENYEQYF.

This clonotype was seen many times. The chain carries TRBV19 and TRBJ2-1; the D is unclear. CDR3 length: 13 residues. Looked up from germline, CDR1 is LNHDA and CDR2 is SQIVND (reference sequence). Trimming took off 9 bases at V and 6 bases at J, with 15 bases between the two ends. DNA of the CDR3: TGTGCCAGCATAGACCGAACGGGCAATGAGCAGTTCTTC. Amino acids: CASIDRTGNEQFF.

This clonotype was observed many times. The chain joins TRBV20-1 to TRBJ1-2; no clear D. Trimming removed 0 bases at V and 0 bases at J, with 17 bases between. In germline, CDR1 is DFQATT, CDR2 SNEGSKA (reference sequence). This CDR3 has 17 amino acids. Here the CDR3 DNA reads TGCAGTGCTAGAGATGTGGCAGGTTTAGATACTAACTATGGCTACACCTTC. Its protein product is CSARDVAGLDTNYGYTF.

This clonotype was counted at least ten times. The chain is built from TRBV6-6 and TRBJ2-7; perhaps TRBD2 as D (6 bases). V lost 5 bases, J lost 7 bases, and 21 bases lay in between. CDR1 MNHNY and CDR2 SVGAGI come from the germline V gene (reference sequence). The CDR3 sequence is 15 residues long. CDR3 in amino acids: CASSHKTSFRSEQYF. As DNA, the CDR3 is TGTGCCAGCAGTCATAAGACTAGTTTTCGCAGTGAGCAGTACTTC.

The CDR3 bases are TGCAGTGCTAACACTCCTGCGGGAGCGGTCTACGAGCAGTACTTC. It is translated as CSANTPAGAVYEQYF. The chain links TRBV20-1 to TRBJ2-7; 7 nucleotides agree with TRBD2. This CDR3 has 15 residues. The junction had 12 bases not matched to a gene; V was cut back by 4 bases and J by 3 bases. CDR1 and CDR2 (germline): DFQATT, SNEGSKA (reference sequence).

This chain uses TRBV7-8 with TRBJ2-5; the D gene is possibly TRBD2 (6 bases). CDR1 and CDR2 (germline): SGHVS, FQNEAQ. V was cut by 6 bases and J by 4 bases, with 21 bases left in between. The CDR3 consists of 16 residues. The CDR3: CASSPRGGVEGETQYF. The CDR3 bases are TGTGCCAGCAGTCCCCGGGGCGGGGTGGAGGGAGAGACCCAGTACTTC. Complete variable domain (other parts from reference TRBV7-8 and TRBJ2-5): GAGVSQSPRYKVAKRGQDVALRCDPISGHVSLFWYQQALGQGPEFLTYFQNEAQLDKSGLPSDRFFAERPEGSVSTLKIQRTQQEDSAVYLCASSPRGGVEGETQYFGPGTRLLVL.